These T cell receptor beta chains were read from a single sample in a study of cytomegalovirus exposure and HLA in healthy donors. Here immunoSEQ multiplex PCR was the method, and the copy in TCRdb shows in-frame clones only, minus some. The table shows 150,000 to 180,000 clones, with 80% occurring only once. Sequenced: PBMCs. The receptors derive from a young man in good health and CMV-seropositive. Both conserved end residues are part of each CDR3. D genes are given only for firm matches. For some rows the clone size is stated as once, few or many, or as a class when expanded; others skip it.

CDR3aa	CDR3nt	abundance	j_gene	v_gene	d_gene
CASSSTPGTGAYNEQFF	TGTGCCAGCAGCTCAACACCCGGGACAGGGGCCTACAATGAGCAGTTCTTC	.	TRBJ2-1	TRBV5-4	TRBD1
CASSLMTGGYDGYTF	TGCGCCAGCAGCTTGATGACAGGGGGCTATGATGGCTACACCTTC	.	TRBJ1-2	TRBV5-1	TRBD1
CASSPLAGPTDTQYF	TGTGCCAGCTCACCTCTAGCGGGGCCCACAGATACGCAGTATTTT	.	TRBJ2-3	TRBV18	TRBD2
CASSGQGIDTGELFF	TGTGCCAGCAGTGGACAGGGGATTGACACCGGGGAGCTGTTTTTT	.	TRBJ2-2	TRBV2	TRBD1
CASSSYRGKNNNSPLHF	TGTGCCAGCAGCTCATACAGGGGAAAGAATAATAATTCACCCCTCCACTTT	.	TRBJ1-6	TRBV7-8	TRBD1
CASSIRGSSGRAGGTGELFF	TGTGCCAGTAGTATAAGGGGGTCTAGCGGGAGGGCCGGAGGCACCGGGGAGCTGTTTTTT	.	TRBJ2-2	TRBV19	TRBD2
CASSVDSSPRNEQYF	TGTGCCAGCAGCGTTGACAGTAGCCCTAGGAACGAGCAGTACTTC	.	TRBJ2-7	TRBV9	.
CASSRWGRVNTDTQYF	TGTGCCAGCAGCCGGTGGGGGAGGGTGAACACAGATACGCAGTATTTT	.	TRBJ2-3	TRBV7-2	TRBD2
CASSLRQGGNEKLFF	TGTGCCAGCAGCTTAAGACAGGGGGGTAATGAAAAACTGTTTTTT	few	TRBJ1-4	TRBV5-4	TRBD1
CASRDRGNTGELFF	TGTGCCAGCAGGGACAGGGGGAACACCGGGGAGCTGTTTTTT	.	TRBJ2-2	TRBV6-6	TRBD1
CAWSGYTGGGYGYTF	TGTGCCTGGAGTGGGTACACAGGGGGTGGCTATGGCTACACCTTC	.	TRBJ1-2	TRBV30	TRBD1
CASSRGGGANNEQFF	TGTGCCAGCAGTCGGGGGGGTGGAGCGAACAATGAGCAGTTCTTC	once	TRBJ2-1	TRBV28	TRBD2
CASTGDREEQYF	TGTGCCAGCACCGGGGACAGGGAGGAGCAGTACTTC	.	TRBJ2-5	TRBV28	TRBD1
CASTTSGTGVYNEQFF	TGTGCCAGCACTACATCCGGGACAGGGGTGTACAATGAGCAGTTCTTC	once	TRBJ2-1	TRBV27	TRBD1
CASSERRGGKAFF	TGTGCCAGCAGTGAACGTAGGGGCGGGAAGGCTTTCTTT	.	TRBJ1-1	TRBV2	.
CASNPGGGPLYNEQFF	TGTGCCAGCAACCCGGGAGGGGGGCCCCTATACAATGAGCAGTTCTTC	.	TRBJ2-1	TRBV9	TRBD2
CASSTDLGGTPNEEAFF	TGTGCCAGCAGCACGGACCTTGGAGGGACGCCAAACGAGGAAGCTTTCTTT	.	TRBJ1-1	TRBV5-4	.
CASSVVGSGPQAGQFF	TGTGCCAGCAGCGTAGTAGGTAGCGGTCCCCAGGCCGGGCAGTTCTTC	.	TRBJ2-1	TRBV9	.
CASSPGGTGTGELFF	TGCGCCAGCAGCCCCGGGGGGACAGGGACCGGGGAGCTGTTTTTT	.	TRBJ2-2	TRBV5-1	TRBD1
CASSLRGRYEQYF	TGTGCCAGCAGTTTACGGGGGAGGTACGAGCAGTACTTC	once	TRBJ2-7	TRBV28	.
CASSLGAGGETQYF	TGTGCCAGCAGCTTAGGGGCGGGTGGAGAGACCCAGTACTTC	.	TRBJ2-5	TRBV11-2	.